This TCR beta chain stems from a study of blood T cell repertoires in COVID-19 (dated by TCRdb to between 2020 and 2021). In the study overall: Collaborator samples came from the United States, Italy and Spain and covered acute and convalescent phases of COVID-19. The prospective study material was composed of cDNA or gDNA derived from T cells, B-cell-depleted T cells, or PBMCs. Subjects who had been exposed to COVID-19, were actively infected with it, or had recovered from it provided the deeply sampled blood TCRbeta repertoires that made up the dataset. The repertoires were released in a freely available public database intended as a resource for research on the immune response to SARS-CoV-2. Samples were obtained from the ongoing ImmuneRACE study (first 160 participants) and from over a thousand subjects provided by 6 global collaborators. The sample metadata nearly always contained a de-identified subject ID, COVID-19 status, age in years and sex. Where HLA class I and class II types were available, the types were taken from metadata supplied by the sample provider, not from assay-based typing. Overall study results and their limits: The quantity of clinical and demographic metadata differed by source and by participant and was supplied without curation.

Whole blood was collected in K2EDTA tubes by collaborating institutions according to the institutions' own protocols. For TCRbeta analysis, collaborators shipped samples in one of three forms: frozen whole blood, isolated PBMCs, or DNA extracted from either of those sample types. This clone was observed a single time. Its antigen specificity is not known. Qualities for individual bases were not recorded, and no much larger clone is one base off. The immunoSEQ Assay, a bias-controlled multiplex PCR, was used to amplify TCRbeta CDR3 regions from genomic DNA. On the authors' methods: The number of nucleated cells in each sample was estimated from the amplification of reference gene primers within the assay. Sequence reads were collapsed and filtered to measure the absolute abundance of every unique TCRbeta CDR3 rearrangement. For each sample, productive Simpson clonality was calculated by taking the square root of Simpson's diversity index across productive rearrangements. As stored in TCRdb, this immuneACCESS dataset retains in-frame rearrangements with V and J assigned. A fraction of the clones does not appear; measured against another copy, unresolved V genes explain less than half of the discrepancy, and the remainder lacks a known reason. Clonal size and the V and J genes are those of that table, whereas D and trimming came from the DNA. The sample records hundreds of thousands of clones, about nine tenths of which are singletons. Roughly 1.4% of the sample lies in the top ten.

The germline V end is reduced by 3 bases and the J end by 5 bases; junction bases left unmatched: 7. Including the terminal cysteine and phenylalanine, the CDR3 comprises 15 residues. The retained sequence is limited to the CDR3, 45 bases, with the frame set at the first base. CDR1 and CDR2, per the germline V gene, are KGHSH and LQKENI. The sequence was obtained from a woman in her 30s with active or convalescent COVID-19. The chain employs TRBV18 and TRBJ2-1; TRBD1 fits 7 bases in the junction. Input material: peripheral blood. CDR3 loop: CASSPTGQINNEQFF. Here is the DNA: TGTGCCAGCTCACCGACGGGACAGATTAACAATGAGCAGTTCTTC.